One sample yielded the 32 T cell receptor beta chains listed below, sequenced in a study of early T cells in non-severe SARS-CoV-2 infection. TCRdb processed the 5' RACE reads anew with MiXCR; each CDR3 protein has one entry. Of about 44,000 distinct CDR3 sequences detected, about 25% appear once; the ten largest clones hold about 4.7%. This specimen was whole blood, taken at baseline. Source of these receptors: an adult who was a healthcare worker with PCR-confirmed SARS-CoV-2 infection or an uninfected control (not recorded which).

V and J are TRBV7-7 and TRBJ2-3; 7 bases match TRBD1. Germline V gene sequence: CDR1 SSHAT, CDR2 FNYEAQ (reference sequence). The CDR3 spans 14 residues. J gave up 5 bases and V 5 bases, and 7 bases lay outside the gene matches. DNA for the CDR3: TGTGCCAGCAGCCCCGACAGGGCGGTAGATACGCAGTATTTT. Amino acid sequence: CASSPDRAVDTQYF.

The chain combines TRBV20-1 with TRBJ1-1, with D tentatively TRBD1 (6 bases). The germline gives CDR1 DFQATT, CDR2 SNEGSKA (reference sequence). Trimming shortened V by 3 bases and J by 4 bases, and 24 bases separated the two germline ends. The length of the CDR3 is 17 residues. This CDR3 is CSARMLRGLIRGTEAFF. The CDR3 DNA reads TGCAGTGCTAGGATGTTGCGGGGGCTAATAAGGGGCACTGAAGCTTTCTTT.

The chain joins TRBV2 to TRBJ2-3; 7 nucleotides match TRBD1. The germline V gene has CDR1 SNHLY and CDR2 FYNNEI. V was pared by 8 bases and J by 1 base, with 3 bases of the junction left unmatched. The length of the CDR3 is 13 residues. The CDR3 is CASGGQGTDTQYF. The CDR3 bases are TGTGCCAGCGGCGGACAGGGCACAGATACGCAGTATTTT.

The table lists this clonotype with many counts. The CDR3 loop reads CASIVYRGLGTEAFF. In nucleotides, the CDR3 is TGTGCCAGCATTGTATACAGGGGGCTCGGCACTGAAGCTTTCTTT. V and J are TRBV6-6 and TRBJ1-1; 9 positions match TRBD1. Per the germline V gene, CDR1 is MNHNY and CDR2 is SVGAGI (reference sequence). This CDR3 is 15 amino acids long. The trim removed 7 bases at V and 4 bases at J, leaving 10 bases unmatched.

The table lists this clonotype with a few counts. The rearrangement joins TRBV9 to TRBJ2-1; D is unresolved. The CDR3 has 15 amino acids. V dropped 0 bases and J dropped 0 bases, with 7 bases sitting between them. Germline CDR1 SGDLS, CDR2 YYNGEE. CDR3 nucleotides: TGTGCCAGCAGCGTAGTCGAGAGCTCCTACAATGAGCAGTTCTTC. Amino acid sequence: CASSVVESSYNEQFF.

This chain joins TRBV7-2 and TRBJ1-5; no clear D. This CDR3 comprises 13 residues. With 1 base removed from V and 7 bases from J, the gap between germline ends came to 8 bases. Germline-derived CDR1 and CDR2 are SGHTA and FQGNSA. Here the CDR3 reads CASSLDGVQPQHF. The CDR3 DNA reads as TGTGCCAGCAGCTTAGACGGGGTACAGCCCCAGCATTTT.

This clonotype was observed a handful of times. The CDR3 sequence is CASSFFGQGNDGYTF. CDR3 coding DNA: TGTGCCAGCAGTTTTTTTGGACAGGGGAACGATGGCTACACCTTC. The chain links TRBV27 to TRBJ1-2, with TRBD1 identical over 9 bases. The CDR3 consists of 15 residues. The germline gives CDR1 MNHEY, CDR2 SMNVEV (reference sequence). Losses at the gene ends were 3 bases for V and 6 bases for J; bases not matched to a gene: 8.

The chain carries TRBV20-1 and TRBJ1-5, with 7 bases aligning to TRBD1. CDR1 is DFQATT, CDR2 SNEGSKA, per germline (reference sequence). J lost 2 bases, V lost 2 bases, and 9 bases had no gene match. The CDR3 runs to 16 residues. CDR3 protein: CSARTNRGSGNQPQHF. The CDR3 DNA follows: TGCAGTGCTAGAACTAACAGGGGTTCGGGCAATCAGCCCCAGCATTTT.

This clonotype was found a few times. V usage is TRBV29-1 and J usage is TRBJ1-1; 8 nucleotides match TRBD1. The CDR3 consists of 13 residues. V lost 4 bases and J lost 0; bases outside the gene matches: 1. CDR1 is SQVTM, CDR2 ANQGSEA, per germline. CDR3 loop: CSVGQGLNTEAFF. DNA of the CDR3: TGCAGCGTTGGACAGGGGTTGAACACTGAAGCTTTCTTT.

Only a few counts were recorded for this clonotype. The V call is TRBV19, the J call TRBJ2-2; D gene uncertain. This CDR3 region has 14 residues. V was pared by 6 bases and J by 4 bases, with 12 bases between. Germline V CDR1 and CDR2: LNHDA, SQIVND (reference sequence). CDR3 nucleotide sequence: TGTGCCAGTAGCCCCCTTGGCTCCACCGGGGAGCTGTTTTTT. Its translation: CASSPLGSTGELFF.

The rearrangement uses TRBV20-1 and TRBJ2-7, with a tentative D call TRBD2 (6 bases). V lost 6 bases and J lost 3, with 9 bases in between. The CDR3 contains 11 residues. Germline CDR1 DFQATT, CDR2 SNEGSKA (reference sequence). CDR3 residues: CSARTIYEQYF. Here the CDR3 DNA reads TGCAGTGCGCGGACTATCTACGAGCAGTACTTC.

The V gene is TRBV11-2, the J gene TRBJ2-1, with 7 bases identical to TRBD1. CDR1 is SGHAT and CDR2 is FQNNGV in the germline V gene. V dropped 6 bases and J dropped 5; count of bases not matched to a gene: 10. The CDR3 loop spans 15 amino acids. CDR3 DNA sequence: TGTGCCAGCAGAGCCGTGAAGGGGGCCCACAATGAGCAGTTCTTC. Protein product: CASRAVKGAHNEQFF.

This clonotype was counted at least ten times. The V and J genes are TRBV12-3 or TRBV12-4 and TRBJ2-2, with 8 bases matching TRBD1. There are 14 residues in the CDR3. Trimming at V came to 3 bases and at J to 5 bases, leaving 2 bases not matched to a gene. CDR3 nucleotide sequence: TGTGCCAGCAGTTTTCAGGGGGCGACCGGGGAGCTGTTTTTT. It codes for CASSFQGATGELFF.

The chain uses TRBV12-3 or TRBV12-4 and TRBJ2-7; 7 bases are a match to TRBD1. The junction had 10 bases not matched to a gene; V was cut back by 6 bases and J by 2 bases. This CDR3 spans 15 amino acids. CDR3 in amino acids: CASSDRQGQAYEQYF. CDR3 sequence (DNA): TGTGCCAGCAGCGACCGACAGGGTCAGGCCTACGAGCAGTACTTC.

This clonotype was seen a few times. The chain couples TRBV27 to TRBJ2-1; 9 nucleotides match TRBD1. The germline CDR1 and CDR2 sequences are MNHEY and SMNVEV (reference sequence). CDR3 size: 16 residues. V gave up 5 bases and J gave up 3 bases; unmatched junction bases: 8. The CDR3 region has the DNA TGTGCCAGCAGTCCCCGGGACAGGGTTCACTACAATGAGCAGTTCTTC. Amino acids: CASSPRDRVHYNEQFF.

This clonotype was seen repeatedly, ten times or more. V is TRBV27 and J is TRBJ1-1; maybe TRBD1 (5 bases). The CDR3 length is 14 residues. Between the trimmed V and J ends, which lost 4 bases and 1 base, there was a span of 10 bases. Germline-derived CDR1 and CDR2 are MNHEY and SMNVEV (reference sequence). CDR3 amino acids: CASSSTVGNTEAFF. The CDR3 DNA reads as TGTGCCAGCAGTTCGACAGTTGGGAACACTGAAGCTTTCTTT.

The chain employs TRBV3-1 and TRBJ1-3, with unresolved D. V lost 4 bases, J lost 0 bases, and 16 bases lay in between. Per germline, CDR1 LGHDT and CDR2 YNNKEL (reference sequence). The CDR3 consists of 17 residues. CDR3 amino acids: CASSPRRGGNSGNTIYF. For the CDR3, the DNA is TGTGCCAGCAGCCCCCGGCGTGGCGGAAACTCTGGAAACACCATATATTTT.

The sample holds a few counts of this clonotype. The J gene is TRBJ2-7, the V gene TRBV7-3; no reliable D call. V gave up 1 base and J gave up 0 bases, with 7 bases separating them. The CDR3 runs to 14 residues. Germline CDR1 and CDR2: SGHTA and FQGTGA. The CDR3 protein is CASSLNPSSYEQYF. CDR3 nucleotides: TGTGCCAGCAGCTTAAATCCCAGCTCCTACGAGCAGTACTTC.

The rearrangement uses TRBV29-1 and TRBJ1-2, with D maybe TRBD1 (5 bases). The CDR3 is 12 residues long. Looked up from germline, CDR1 is SQVTM and CDR2 is ANQGSEA. V was trimmed by 7 bases and J by 3 bases, leaving 12 bases between them. CDR3 bases: TGCAGCGGAACCAGGGAGGACTATGGCTACACCTTC. Translated, it gives CSGTREDYGYTF.

This clonotype was counted between two and nine times. The V and J genes are TRBV12-3 or TRBV12-4 and TRBJ1-4; the D gene is possibly TRBD1 (6 bases). V was clipped by 6 bases and J by 0 bases, with 11 bases between them. This CDR3 is built from 15 residues. The CDR3 spells CASSSQGATNEKLFF. CDR3 nucleotide sequence: TGTGCCAGCAGCTCACAGGGCGCAACTAATGAAAAACTGTTTTTT.

This chain joins TRBV3-1 and TRBJ1-1; possible D gene TRBD1, 6 bases. This CDR3 has 15 residues. Germline V gene data show CDR1 as LGHDT and CDR2 as YNNKEL (reference sequence). The V gene lost 4 bases and the J gene lost 0 bases, with 12 bases spanning the gap. The CDR3: CASSLRDTMNTEAFF. The CDR3 DNA reads as TGTGCCAGCAGCCTCCGGGACACCATGAACACTGAAGCTTTCTTT.

This clonotype has a handful of counts. V gene TRBV7-2 combines with J gene TRBJ1-1; D is unclear. From germline, CDR1 is SGHTA and CDR2 FQGNSA. Trimming stripped 6 bases from V and 0 bases from J, with 11 bases between. The CDR3 extends over 14 amino acids. CDR3 in DNA: TGTGCCAGCAGTTCCGACATAATGAACACTGAAGCTTTCTTT. This translates into CASSSDIMNTEAFF.

The chain employs TRBV5-1 and TRBJ1-1; D call uncertain. Germline values: CDR1 SGHRS, CDR2 YFSETQ. This CDR3 contains 15 residues. V dropped 0 bases and J dropped 0 bases, with 9 bases sitting between them. The CDR3 loop is CASSLGSPMNTEAFF. The DNA for the CDR3 is TGCGCCAGCAGCTTGGGGAGCCCAATGAACACTGAAGCTTTCTTT. The complete variable domain, with remaining parts taken from reference TRBV5-1 and TRBJ1-1, reads KAGVTQTPRYLIKTRGQQVTLSCSPISGHRSVSWYQQTPGQGLQFLFEYFSETQRNKGNFPGRFSGRQFSNSRSEMNVSTLELGDSALYLCASSLGSPMNTEAFFGQGTRLTVV.

This chain connects TRBV29-1 to TRBJ1-2; TRBD1 aligns across 8 bases. The V segment lost 2 bases and the J segment 1 base; nucleotides outside the gene matches: 9. The CDR3 contains 16 residues. Per the germline V gene, CDR1 is SQVTM and CDR2 is ANQGSEA. DNA for the CDR3: TGCAGCGTTGAATTCCAGGGGGCGCGGGATAACTATGGCTACACCTTC. This translates into CSVEFQGARDNYGYTF.

The V call is TRBV19, the J call TRBJ2-6; D is unclear. The V end lost 8 bases, the J end lost 0 bases, and 11 bases lay between the germline ends. The CDR3 extends over 15 amino acids. The germline CDR1 and CDR2 sequences are LNHDA and SQIVND (reference sequence). In nucleotides, the CDR3 is TGTGCCAGTCGACCACTGCTCTCTGGGGCCAACGTCCTGACTTTC. Its protein is CASRPLLSGANVLTF.

The V and J genes are TRBV6-6 and TRBJ1-4; 8 nucleotides align to TRBD1. The CDR3 runs to 15 residues. Germline CDR1 reads MNHNY; CDR2 reads SVGAGI (reference sequence). V trimming: 6 bases; J trimming: 7 bases; junction bases outside the gene matches: 10. The CDR3 nucleotides are TGTGCCAGCAGGCCCTGGACAGGGTCTCCTGAAAAACTGTTTTTT. Translated: CASRPWTGSPEKLFF.

V and J are TRBV9 and TRBJ1-2, with a possible D match to TRBD1 (5 bases). Between the trimmed V and J ends, which lost 0 bases and 8 bases, there was a span of 14 bases. Per germline, CDR1 SGDLS and CDR2 YYNGEE. The CDR3 has 14 amino acids. For the CDR3, the DNA is TGTGCCAGCAGCGTAGGTGGCAGGGCCCGGGGCTACACCTTC. Translation gives CASSVGGRARGYTF.

The rearrangement links TRBV7-9 to TRBJ1-2; D uncertain. CDR1 SEHNR and CDR2 FQNEAQ come from the germline V gene (reference sequence). Trimming pared 3 bases from V and 8 bases from J, leaving 10 bases between. CDR3 size: 12 residues. The CDR3 protein is CASSFIDGGYTF. CDR3 in DNA: TGTGCCAGCAGCTTTATCGACGGAGGCTACACCTTC.

In its sample, this clonotype was seen a few times. This chain uses TRBV7-8 with TRBJ2-1; D possibly uses TRBD1 or TRBD2 (5 bases each). This CDR3 contains 16 residues. The V gene lost 5 bases and the J gene lost 5 bases, with 19 bases spanning the gap. The germline gives CDR1 SGHVS, CDR2 FQNEAQ. The CDR3 sequence is CASSTVLGVVHNEQFF. CDR3 nucleotide sequence: TGTGCCAGCAGCACCGTCTTGGGGGTAGTCCACAATGAGCAGTTCTTC.

There are a few counts of this clonotype. This rearrangement joins TRBV7-2 to TRBJ2-1, with 8 bases identical to TRBD2. The ends lost 5 bases at V and 12 bases at J; junction bases unmatched: 15. Germline V gene data show CDR1 as SGHTA and CDR2 as FQGNSA. The CDR3 runs to 15 residues. The CDR3 is CASSPGGGPDGGQFF. The CDR3 bases are TGTGCCAGCAGCCCCGGCGGGGGGCCTGACGGTGGGCAGTTCTTC.

This chain links TRBV7-9 with TRBJ2-7, with TRBD1 as a possible D gene (5 bases). The CDR3 is 12 residues long. With 1 base removed from V and 7 bases from J, the gap between germline ends came to 8 bases. CDR1 SEHNR and CDR2 FQNEAQ come from the germline V gene (reference sequence). CDR3 DNA sequence: TGTGCCAGCAGCTTAGAGGGGTTAGAGCAGTACTTC. The encoded protein is CASSLEGLEQYF.

The genes are TRBV3-1 and TRBJ1-1, with D possibly being TRBD1 (6 bases). Germline V CDR1 and CDR2: LGHDT, YNNKEL (reference sequence). V gave up 2 bases and J gave up 8 bases, with 6 bases separating them. The CDR3 runs to 11 residues. CDR3 in amino acids: CASSQTGEAFF. The CDR3 DNA follows: TGTGCCAGCAGCCAAACAGGGGAAGCTTTCTTT. Together with reference TRBV3-1 and TRBJ1-1, the CDR3 gives the full variable domain: DTAVSQTPKYLVTQMGNDKSIKCEQNLGHDTMYWYKQDSKKFLKIMFSYNNKELIINETVPNRFSPKSPDKAHLNLHINSLELGDSAVYFCASSQTGEAFFGQGTRLTVV.